The entry that follows covers one T cell receptor (beta chain) sequence. The data derive from a study of blood T cells in healthy people across ages. A second PCR of roughly 7 to 11 cycles used a sample-barcoded 5' primer and a J-beta primer mix. With 12 random nucleotides, a template-switch adaptor tagged each individual cDNA molecule. Using its own MiXCR run on the 5' RACE reads, TCRdb lists one record per CDR3 protein. The sample includes more than 1 million distinct CDR3 sequences, 40% to 55% of them seen just once. The CDR3 covers 18 residues. CDR1 is SGHAT, CDR2 FQNNGV, per germline. V shed 3 bases, J shed 0 bases, and the junction held 8 bases outside the gene matches.

The chain is built from TRBV11-2 and TRBJ2-1, with TRBD2 matching 10 bases. This clonotype was obtained from a woman aged 60-70 years in good health. Input material: blood. In DNA form, the CDR3 reads TGTGCCAGCAGCTTGCGACTAGCGGGCAGGAGCTCCTACAATGAGCAGTTCTTC. Protein: CASSLRLAGRSSYNEQFF.